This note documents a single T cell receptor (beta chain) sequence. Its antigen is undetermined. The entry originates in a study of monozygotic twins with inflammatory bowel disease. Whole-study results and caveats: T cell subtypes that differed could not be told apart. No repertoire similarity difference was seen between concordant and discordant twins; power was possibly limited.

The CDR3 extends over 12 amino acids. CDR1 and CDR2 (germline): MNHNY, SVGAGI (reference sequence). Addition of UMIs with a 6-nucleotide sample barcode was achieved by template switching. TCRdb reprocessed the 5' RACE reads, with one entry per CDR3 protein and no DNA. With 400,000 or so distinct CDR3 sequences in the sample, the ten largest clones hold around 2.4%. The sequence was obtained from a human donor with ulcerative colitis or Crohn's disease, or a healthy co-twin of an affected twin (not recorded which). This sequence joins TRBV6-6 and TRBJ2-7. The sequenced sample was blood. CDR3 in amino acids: CASRSDDYEQYF.